The next 20 T cell receptor beta chains were all read from a single sample in a study of vaccination effects on CD4 cells after COVID-19. Culture proceeded for nine to eleven days, and CD4+ T cells were then isolated. Their specific antigens are unknown. Clones were sequenced by immunoSEQ multiplex PCR, and TCRdb holds only the in-frame ones, with some missing. The table includes under 40,000 clones, roughly 65% detected once. The source material was CD4+ T cells from PBMCs cultured without peptide, sampled before COVID-19 vaccination. These TCRs come from a human donor who received a COVID-19 vaccine.

This clone has more than one count but fewer than ten. The J gene is TRBJ2-3, the V gene TRBV14; perhaps TRBD1 as D (5 bases). CDR3 length: 15 amino acids. The germline V gene has CDR1 SGHDN and CDR2 FVKESK. The V and J ends lost 0 bases and 5 bases respectively, with 12 bases between them. CDR3 in amino acids: CASSQEGWGGDTQYF. Written as DNA, the CDR3 is TGTGCCAGCAGCCAAGAAGGGTGGGGCGGAGATACGCAGTATTTT.

The chain employs TRBV12-3 or TRBV12-4 and TRBJ1-2, with D hard to call. The CDR3 extends over 13 amino acids. Trimming shortened V by 4 bases and J by 4 bases, and 10 bases separated the two germline ends. The chain's CDR3 is CASSSRSVYGYTF. The DNA for the CDR3 is TGTGCCAGCAGTTCCCGTTCTGTCTATGGCTACACCTTC.

The chain recombines TRBV9 with TRBJ2-1; 9 nucleotides line up with TRBD2. V shed 1 base and J 4 bases; nucleotides not matched to a gene: 6. Germline CDR1 and CDR2: SGDLS and YYNGEE. The CDR3 loop spans 16 amino acids. The CDR3 loop is CASSVYWTSEYNEQFF. In nucleotides, the CDR3 is TGTGCCAGCAGCGTATACTGGACTAGCGAGTACAATGAGCAGTTCTTC.

CDR3 nucleotides: TGTGCCAGCAGCACTATACCTGGGTACGGCGACTATGGCTACACCTTC. Its translation: CASSTIPGYGDYGYTF. The chain carries TRBV7-8 and TRBJ1-2; D uncertain. Trimming took off 5 bases at V and 3 bases at J, with 19 bases between the two ends. Germline values: CDR1 SGHVS, CDR2 FQNEAQ. This CDR3 spans 16 amino acids.

J is TRBJ1-2 and V is TRBV5-1, with a weak D call TRBD1 (5 bases). V gave up 6 bases and J gave up 4 bases, with 16 bases separating them. CDR1 and CDR2 (germline): SGHRS, YFSETQ. The CDR3 totals 14 residues. The CDR3: CASTPGLGGYGYTF. In nucleotides, the CDR3 is TGCGCCAGCACCCCCGGCCTTGGGGGCTATGGCTACACCTTC.

This sequence joins TRBV25-1 and TRBJ2-6, with D perhaps TRBD1 (6 bases). CDR1 MGHDK and CDR2 SYGVNS come from the germline V gene. This CDR3 has 15 amino acids. Trimming shortened V by 4 bases and J by 2 bases, and 9 bases separated the two germline ends. CDR3 bases: TGTGCCAGCAGTGTCGCAGGGGCTGGGGCCAACGTCCTGACTTTC. Translated, it gives CASSVAGAGANVLTF.

The chain has TRBV10-2 and TRBJ2-2; no definite D call. Trimming shortened V by 7 bases and J by 4 bases, and 10 bases separated the two germline ends. This CDR3 spans 13 amino acids. CDR1 is WSHSY, CDR2 SAAADI, per germline. In nucleotides, the CDR3 is TGCGCCAGCATGTCCAGTTTCACCGGGGAGCTGTTTTTT. It codes for CASMSSFTGELFF.

The rearrangement links TRBV27 to TRBJ2-1, with 7 bases identical to TRBD2. V lost 5 bases and J lost 6; bases outside the gene matches: 10. Germline-derived CDR1 and CDR2 are MNHEY and SMNVEV (reference sequence). This CDR3 has 15 residues. CDR3 sequence: CASSPRTRVVNEQFF. The DNA of the CDR3 is TGTGCCAGCAGTCCCAGGACTAGGGTAGTCAATGAGCAGTTCTTC.

The rearrangement joins TRBV24-1 to TRBJ2-5; D remains ambiguous. V shed 1 base and J shed 5 bases, with 7 bases lying between them. This CDR3 comprises 13 residues. CDR1 and CDR2 (germline): KGHDR, SFDVKD. The CDR3 nucleotides read TGTGCCACCAGTGATTTCAAGGCGGAGACCCAGTACTTC. Translation gives CATSDFKAETQYF.

This clone is medium-sized. The V gene is TRBV7-8, the J gene TRBJ2-1; 7 positions agree with TRBD2. This CDR3 region has 17 residues. CDR1 and CDR2 from the germline V gene are SGHVS and FQNEAQ. With 4 bases clipped from V and 2 bases from J, the junction kept 11 bases outside the gene matches. The CDR3 region has the DNA TGTGCCAGCAGCTCGAGCCAGGGAGGGATAACCTACAATGAGCAGTTCTTC. This encodes CASSSSQGGITYNEQFF.

The chain uses TRBV11-2 and TRBJ2-6; a weak D match, TRBD1 (5 bases). This CDR3 has 15 residues. Trimming removed 5 bases from V and 1 base from J, with 9 bases in between. CDR1 SGHAT and CDR2 FQNNGV come from the germline V gene. CDR3: CASSPQGSGANVLTF. In DNA, the CDR3 is TGTGCCAGCAGCCCTCAGGGATCTGGGGCCAACGTCCTGACTTTC.

This clone was seen a handful of times. The chain employs TRBV13 and TRBJ2-3, with TRBD2 as a possible D gene (6 bases). V was cut by 5 bases and J by 4 bases, with 19 bases left in between. The CDR3 consists of 16 residues. Germline lookup yields CDR1 PRHDT and CDR2 FYEKMQ (reference sequence). CDR3 DNA: TGTGCCAGCAGCCCAGGGTACGGGGCGGGGTCAGATACGCAGTATTTT. Translation: CASSPGYGAGSDTQYF.

This chain uses TRBV5-6 with TRBJ1-1; tentatively, D is TRBD1 (5 bases). This CDR3 comprises 13 residues. V shed 1 base and J shed 6 bases, with 10 bases lying between them. CDR1 SGHDT and CDR2 YYEEEE come from the germline V gene. DNA for the CDR3: TGTGCCAGCAGCTTGTCCGGGACTGCTGAAGCTTTCTTT. This sequence encodes CASSLSGTAEAFF.

For the CDR3, the DNA is TGTGCCAGCTCACCGACTGACAGGGTGTCTGGAAACACCATATATTTT. Protein: CASSPTDRVSGNTIYF. V gene TRBV18 combines with J gene TRBJ1-3, with 7 bases lining up with TRBD1. The CDR3 runs 16 residues. Germline V lookup: CDR1 KGHSH, CDR2 LQKENI. The V segment lost 3 bases and the J segment 1 base; nucleotides outside the gene matches: 6.

This rearrangement joins TRBV28 to TRBJ2-1, with a weak D call TRBD1 (6 bases). V lost 8 bases to trimming and J lost 1 base, with 15 bases between them. The CDR3 has 15 amino acids. Germline V CDR1 and CDR2: MDHEN, SYDVKM. CDR3 loop: CASLGGEGSYNEQFF. Here the CDR3 DNA reads TGTGCCAGCTTAGGGGGAGAGGGGTCCTACAATGAGCAGTTCTTC.

V is TRBV5-1 and J is TRBJ1-5; TRBD1 matches at 8 bases. The CDR3 contains 18 residues. The junction had 12 bases not matched to a gene; V was cut back by 4 bases and J by 0 bases. CDR1 SGHRS and CDR2 YFSETQ come from the germline V gene. CDR3 nucleotide sequence: TGCGCCAGCAGCAAAGGCCCCGGGACAGGAGATAGCAATCAGCCCCAGCATTTT. Amino acid sequence: CASSKGPGTGDSNQPQHF.

The gene calls are TRBV6-2 or TRBV6-3 and TRBJ2-7, with TRBD1 matching over 9 bases. Unmatched junction bases numbered 12, after V lost 6 bases and J lost 6 bases. CDR3 size: 15 residues. Germline assignment: CDR1 MNHEY and CDR2 SVGEGT. In nucleotides, the CDR3 is TGTGCCAGCAGCTCAACAGGGGGCGGAGGTGGCGAGCAGTACTTC. Translating gives CASSSTGGGGGEQYF.

The chain joins TRBV6-5 to TRBJ1-2; D gene ambiguous. The CDR3 totals 14 residues. Looked up from germline, CDR1 is MNHEY and CDR2 is SVGAGI. The V and J ends lost 7 bases and 8 bases respectively, with 20 bases between them. CDR3 loop: CASIRMLGVRGYTF. The DNA of the CDR3 is TGTGCCAGCATACGTATGTTGGGTGTCCGGGGCTACACCTTC.

V usage is TRBV27 and J usage is TRBJ2-5; 9 bases are a match to TRBD1. Germline-derived CDR1 and CDR2 are MNHEY and SMNVEV (reference sequence). V lost 3 bases, J lost 5 bases, and 7 bases stayed unmatched. The CDR3 has 15 amino acids. The CDR3 DNA reads TGTGCCAGCAGTTTCGGACAGGGGATGGGGGAGACCCAGTACTTC. Translating it yields CASSFGQGMGETQYF.

This chain connects TRBV11-3 to TRBJ2-1, with a weak D call TRBD2 (6 bases). Germline V gene data show CDR1 as SGHNT and CDR2 as YENEEA. This CDR3 is 14 amino acids long. The V end was cut by 2 bases, the J end by 3 bases, with 8 bases between. The CDR3 bases are TGTGCCAGCAGCTTAATGGGGGGCTACAATGAGCAGTTCTTC. Translation gives CASSLMGGYNEQFF.